These T cell receptor beta chains were read from a single sample in a study of control samples from healthy donors and cancer patients. The data were produced by immunoSEQ multiplex PCR, yet TCRdb's version contains in-frame clones alone and is incomplete. The sample lists 160,000 or so clones; 93% were seen once. Sequences were obtained from blood. These receptors originate from a man aged 50 to 60 in good health. The CDR3 runs from the conserved cysteine through the conserved F or W. D genes are given only for firm matches. Expanded clones are given a class, and other clones once, few, many or no size at all.

size	length	V	J	D	CDR3	DNA
few	16	TRBV11-2	TRBJ2-7	TRBD2	CASSLMTSGKSYEQYF	TGTGCCAGCAGCTTGATGACTAGCGGGAAATCCTACGAGCAGTACTTC
-	16	TRBV19	TRBJ2-4	TRBD1	CASSIQANRGKNIQYF	TGTGCCAGTAGTATACAGGCTAACAGGGGCAAAAACATTCAGTACTTC
-	15	TRBV4-1	TRBJ1-1	-	CASSQSSRGGSEAFF	TGCGCCAGCAGCCAATCTTCGAGGGGGGGGAGTGAAGCTTTCTTT
few	14	TRBV6-5	TRBJ1-6	-	CASSPPGHNSPLHF	TGTGCCAGCAGCCCACCGGGGCATAATTCACCCCTCCACTTT
few	15	TRBV6-1	TRBJ2-1	TRBD2	CASSDPSGVYNEQFF	TGTGCCAGCAGTGACCCTAGCGGGGTGTACAATGAGCAGTTCTTC
-	12	TRBV6-5	TRBJ2-1	-	CASSYGRDEQFF	TGTGCCAGCAGTTACGGGCGGGACGAGCAGTTCTTC
-	16	TRBV7-9	TRBJ2-7	TRBD1	CASSHLPGQGIHEQYF	TGTGCCAGCAGCCATCTCCCGGGACAGGGGATACACGAGCAGTACTTC
-	13	TRBV5-1	TRBJ2-3	TRBD1	CASSWFRGNTQYF	TGCGCCAGCAGCTGGTTCAGGGGGAATACGCAGTATTTT
-	12	TRBV30	TRBJ1-5	-	CAWSGEAQPQHF	TGTGCCTGGAGTGGGGAGGCTCAGCCCCAGCATTTT
-	16	TRBV28	TRBJ1-6	-	CASIGRELVRNSPLHF	TGTGCCAGTATAGGGAGGGAATTAGTTCGTAATTCACCCCTCCACTTT
few	17	TRBV5-1	TRBJ2-7	-	CASSLAPRQASSYEQYF	TGCGCCAGCAGCTTGGCCCCTAGACAGGCGTCCTCCTACGAGCAGTACTTC
-	11	TRBV5-1	TRBJ2-1	-	CASIQGNEQFF	TGCGCCAGCATCCAGGGGAATGAGCAGTTCTTC
-	14	TRBV11-2	TRBJ2-7	TRBD1	CASSKPGQGYEQYF	TGTGCCAGCAGCAAACCGGGACAGGGCTACGAGCAGTACTTC
-	16	TRBV25-1	TRBJ2-3	-	CASSEWADRPTDTQYF	TGTGCCAGCAGTGAATGGGCCGATAGACCCACAGATACGCAGTATTTT
-	13	TRBV12-3/TRBV12-4	TRBJ2-1	-	CASSLDRHNEQFF	TGTGCCAGCAGTTTAGACAGGCACAATGAGCAGTTCTTC
-	14	TRBV3-1/TRBV3-2	TRBJ2-7	-	CASSQEQGVREQYF	TGTGCCAGCAGCCAAGAACAGGGAGTGAGGGAGCAGTACTTC
-	15	TRBV12-2	TRBJ2-5	-	CASPFPPSSQETQYF	TGTGCAAGTCCATTCCCCCCTAGCAGCCAAGAGACCCAGTACTTC
-	15	TRBV4-1	TRBJ1-1	TRBD1	CASSRPGQTNTEAFF	TGCGCCAGCAGCCGCCCGGGACAGACGAACACTGAAGCTTTCTTT
-	15	TRBV11-2	TRBJ2-1	TRBD1	CASSLDRGSYNEQFF	TGTGCCAGCAGCTTGGACAGGGGCTCCTACAATGAGCAGTTCTTC
-	17	TRBV5-1	TRBJ2-2	TRBD1	CASSSNPGQVNTGELFF	TGCGCCAGCAGCTCTAACCCGGGACAGGTGAACACCGGGGAGCTGTTTTTT
-	15	TRBV7-6	TRBJ2-2	-	CASSEPDTNTGELFF	TGTGCCAGCAGCGAACCGGACACGAACACCGGGGAGCTGTTTTTT
-	15	TRBV27	TRBJ1-2	-	CASSSTPGFGYGYTF	TGTGCCAGCAGTTCTACCCCAGGCTTTGGCTATGGCTACACCTTC
once	16	TRBV27	TRBJ1-3	-	CASKPTGSQGWNTIYF	TGTGCCAGCAAACCAACAGGGTCCCAAGGTTGGAACACCATATATTTT
few	16	TRBV28	TRBJ2-5	TRBD2	CASSFISGGGQETQYF	TGTGCCAGCAGTTTCATCTCGGGAGGGGGACAAGAGACCCAGTACTTC
-	15	TRBV27	TRBJ1-2	TRBD1	CASSFLSTGNYGYTF	TGTGCCAGCAGTTTCCTTTCGACAGGGAACTATGGCTACACCTTC
-	15	TRBV5-1	TRBJ1-4	TRBD1	CASSRRQGGSEKLFF	TGCGCCAGCAGCCGGAGACAGGGCGGGAGTGAAAAACTGTTTTTT
-	16	TRBV11-2	TRBJ2-1	-	CASSLGRGSVYNEQFF	TGTGCCAGCAGCTTAGGTAGGGGGTCCGTTTACAATGAGCAGTTCTTC
-	12	TRBV11-1	TRBJ1-2	-	CASSSTAYGYTF	TGTGCCAGCAGCTCGACAGCCTATGGCTACACCTTC
-	14	TRBV7-3	TRBJ1-5	TRBD1	CASSATGDNQPQHF	TGTGCCAGCAGCGCTACAGGGGACAATCAGCCCCAGCATTTT
-	15	TRBV25-1	TRBJ2-7	TRBD1	CASSAGTGGSYEQYF	TGTGCCAGCAGTGCCGGGACAGGGGGCTCCTACGAGCAGTACTTC
-	14	TRBV2	TRBJ2-7	-	CASSVRRGGYEQYF	TGTGCCAGCAGCGTTCGTAGAGGCGGCTACGAGCAGTACTTC
-	17	TRBV6-1	TRBJ2-5	TRBD1	CASSETQGQGLFGTQYF	TGTGCCAGCAGTGAAACTCAAGGACAGGGACTTTTTGGGACCCAGTACTTC
-	12	TRBV6-5	TRBJ2-7	TRBD1	CATKTGNYEQYF	TGTGCCACCAAGACAGGGAACTACGAGCAGTACTTC
once	16	TRBV28	TRBJ2-5	TRBD1	CASQNPGQALQETQYF	TGTGCCAGCCAAAACCCCGGACAGGCCCTACAAGAGACCCAGTACTTC
-	14	TRBV2	TRBJ2-1	-	CASSGFISYNEQFF	TGTGCCAGCAGTGGTTTTATTAGCTACAATGAGCAGTTCTTC
-	13	TRBV5-1	TRBJ2-7	-	CASSLLADYEQYF	TGCGCCAGCAGCTTGTTAGCGGACTACGAGCAGTACTTC
-	16	TRBV18	TRBJ2-3	TRBD2	CASSPPSGTSTDTQYF	TGTGCCAGCTCACCCCCTAGCGGTACTAGCACAGATACGCAGTATTTT
-	16	TRBV10-3	TRBJ2-3	TRBD2	CAISAGLAGGTDTQYF	TGTGCCATCAGTGCGGGCCTAGCGGGGGGCACAGATACGCAGTATTTT
-	11	TRBV12-3/TRBV12-4	TRBJ1-1	TRBD1	CASRSTGVAFF	TGTGCCAGCAGATCCACAGGGGTGGCTTTCTTT
-	15	TRBV6-2/TRBV6-3	TRBJ2-5	TRBD2	CASSWTSGRGETQYF	TGTGCCAGCAGTTGGACTAGCGGGAGGGGAGAGACCCAGTACTTC
-	14	TRBV14	TRBJ1-3	-	CASSLGAWGNTIYF	TGTGCCAGCAGCCTGGGGGCTTGGGGAAACACCATATATTTT
-	15	TRBV3-1/TRBV3-2	TRBJ2-1	-	CASSHKRGLYNEQFF	TGTGCCAGCAGCCACAAAAGGGGACTTTACAATGAGCAGTTCTTC
-	11	TRBV29-1	TRBJ1-2	TRBD1	CSGDRDVGYTF	TGCAGCGGGGACAGGGACGTTGGCTACACCTTC
-	15	TRBV27	TRBJ2-1	-	CASSLYLSSYNEQFF	TGTGCCAGCAGTTTATATCTAAGCTCCTACAATGAGCAGTTCTTC